This entry is about one T cell receptor (beta chain). The antigen is unknown. Sequencing was performed with immunoSEQ multiplex PCR; in TCRdb, only in-frame clones are kept and a portion is missing. The sample has fewer than 2.5 million clones, approximately 93% seen once. This sample stems from a study of shared clonotypes between healthy human individuals. Findings of the study overall: The sharing of 5% to 6.5% of naive CD4 clonotypes was seen across a few donors. Clonotypes shared by all four sorted-subset donors had higher generation probabilities than non-shared clonotypes. Richness estimates generally favored naive over memory subsets.

Source material: naive CD4+ T cells from PBMCs. Subset indicated: CD45RA+ positively selected. The source is a man in his late teens or twenties in good health. Some clones in this sample may be carry-over from other donors' samples.

The CDR3 DNA follows: TGTGCCAGCAGTGAAAGTAGCGGGGTCACAGATACGCAGTATTTT. Encoded protein: CASSESSGVTDTQYF. The V gene is TRBV25-1, the J gene TRBJ2-3; 8 nucleotides match TRBD2. The V segment lost 2 bases and the J segment 2 bases; nucleotides outside the gene matches: 3. CDR3 size: 15 residues. The germline V gene has CDR1 MGHDK and CDR2 SYGVNS.